A single sample is the source of the 11 T cell receptor beta chains below, sequenced in a study of regulatory and conventional T cells in RAG deficiency. The repertoire was sequenced with immunoSEQ multiplex PCR; TCRdb's copy has only in-frame clones and lacks some. The sample includes about 6,100 clones, under 95% seen only once; the top ten take 49%. The sample taken for sequencing was CD8+ T cells sorted from blood. The receptors derive from a human donor with RAG deficiency presenting as severe combined immunodeficiency.

The rearrangement joins TRBV10-2 to TRBJ2-5; 7 positions agree with TRBD1. Germline CDR1 WSHSY, CDR2 SAAADI. V shed 6 bases and J 5 bases; nucleotides not matched to a gene: 0. The CDR3 spans 11 residues. The CDR3 here is CASRQGETQYF. CDR3 sequence (DNA): TGCGCCAGCAGACAGGGGGAGACCCAGTACTTC.

This chain uses TRBV30 with TRBJ1-4, with TRBD1 matching 7 bases. This CDR3 is 14 amino acids long. Germline V gives CDR1 GTSNPN, CDR2 SVGIG (reference sequence). V lost 3 bases and J lost 7; bases outside the gene matches: 8. CDR3 coding DNA: TGTGCCTGGAGCCCCGGGACAGCCCTTGAAAAACTGTTTTTT. Amino acids: CAWSPGTALEKLFF. The variable domain in full, with the rest retrieved from reference TRBV30 and TRBJ1-4, is SQTIHQWPATLVQPVGSPLSLECTVEGTSNPNLYWYRQAAGRGLQLLFYSVGIGQISSEVPQNLSASRPQDRQFILSSKKLLLSDSGFYLCAWSPGTALEKLFFGSGTQLSVL.

This sequence joins TRBV11-2 and TRBJ2-2; no clear D. Trimming took off 2 bases at V and 2 bases at J, with 3 bases between the two ends. Germline V lookup: CDR1 SGHAT, CDR2 FQNNGV. The CDR3 is 13 residues long. The CDR3 nucleotides are TGTGCCAGCAGCTTACTCAACACCGGGGAGCTGTTTTTT. It yields the protein CASSLLNTGELFF. Complete variable domain (other parts from reference TRBV11-2 and TRBJ2-2): EAGVAQSPRYKIIEKRQSVAFWCNPISGHATLYWYQQILGQGPKLLIQFQNNGVVDDSQLPKDRFSAERLKGVDSTLKIQPAKLEDSAVYLCASSLLNTGELFFGEGSRLTVL.

In regard to this clone: Other DNA sequences in the same sample also yield this CDR3. The rearrangement uses TRBV9 and TRBJ2-7; maybe TRBD1 (6 bases). Germline values: CDR1 SGDLS, CDR2 YYNGEE. The V and J ends lost 3 bases and 5 bases respectively, with 15 bases between them. This CDR3 is 14 amino acids long. CDR3 in DNA: TGTGCCAGCAGCGCCCGGGACACGCGACACGAGCAGTACTTC. It specifies CASSARDTRHEQYF.

This sequence joins TRBV5-6 and TRBJ2-7; D possibly corresponds to TRBD1 (6 bases). The CDR3 runs to 15 residues. Germline V gives CDR1 SGHDT, CDR2 YYEEEE. V shed 0 bases and J shed 4 bases, with 14 bases lying between them. DNA for the CDR3: TGTGCCAGCAGCTTGGGGGACACTAACTTTTACGAGCAGTACTTC. Amino acids: CASSLGDTNFYEQYF.

The V call is TRBV10-1, the J call TRBJ2-3, with D perhaps given as TRBD1 or TRBD2 (6 bases each). Per the germline V gene, CDR1 is WNHNN and CDR2 is SYGVQD (reference sequence). V shed 2 bases and J shed 2 bases, with 8 bases lying between them. The CDR3 covers 14 residues. CDR3 nucleotides: TGCGCCAGCAGTGAGACGGGGGCCACAGATACGCAGTATTTT. Its translation: CASSETGATDTQYF.

This chain links TRBV27 with TRBJ2-1, with 8 bases matching TRBD1. The CDR3 totals 15 residues. Germline CDR1 reads MNHEY; CDR2 reads SMNVEV (reference sequence). V was clipped by 1 base and J by 9 bases; unmatched bases: 8. The CDR3 loop reads CASSLYRGSTGEQFF. The DNA of the CDR3 is TGTGCCAGCAGTTTATACAGGGGGAGTACAGGTGAGCAGTTCTTC.

The chain joins TRBV4-1 to TRBJ2-4, with D possibly being TRBD1 (5 bases). This CDR3 spans 15 amino acids. Germline loops: CDR1 MGHRA, CDR2 YSYEKL. The V end was cut by 4 bases, the J end by 2 bases, with 12 bases between. The CDR3 DNA follows: TGCGCCAGCAGCCCTCGGACACCGTCCAAAAACATTCAGTACTTC. The encoded protein is CASSPRTPSKNIQYF.

V and J are TRBV7-9 and TRBJ2-5, with 8 bases lining up with TRBD1. This CDR3 is built from 13 residues. The ends lost 8 bases at V and 3 bases at J; junction bases unmatched: 5. Germline CDR1 reads SEHNR; CDR2 reads FQNEAQ (reference sequence). CDR3 coding DNA: TGTGCCAGCGAGGACAGGGAGAAAGAGACCCAGTACTTC. It encodes CASEDREKETQYF.

This sequence joins TRBV4-2 and TRBJ2-3; D remains ambiguous. CDR1 and CDR2 from the germline V gene are LGHNA and YNFKEQ. CDR3 length equals 17 residues. V was clipped by 0 bases and J by 4 bases, with 17 bases between them. The CDR3 coding sequence is TGTGCCAGCAGCCAAGAAGGTTCGGTCTCTCAGGCAGATACGCAGTATTTT. It encodes CASSQEGSVSQADTQYF.

The chain has TRBV29-1 and TRBJ1-1; D ambiguous. This CDR3 spans 14 amino acids. The V end was cut by 6 bases, the J end by 1 base, with 15 bases between. CDR1 and CDR2 from the germline V gene are SQVTM and ANQGSEA. CDR3 sequence reads: CSVALGSRNTEAFF. The CDR3 nucleotides read TGCAGCGTGGCCCTTGGGAGTAGGAACACTGAAGCTTTCTTT.